This T cell receptor beta chain originates from a study of shared clonotypes between healthy human individuals. The study, taken as a whole, reports: Naive CD4 clonotypes overlapped across a few donors at about 5.3%. Generally, naive subsets (rather than memory subsets) showed larger estimated richness.

The CDR3 is 13 residues long. CDR1 is SGHDT and CDR2 is YYEEEE in the germline V gene. The V end lost 7 bases, the J end lost 2 bases, and 7 bases lay between the germline ends. Profiling relied on immunoSEQ multiplex PCR, and the TCRdb table lists in-frame clones only, not all of them. The sample comprises about 600,000 clones, around 95% of which are singletons, and around 0.097% rests with the top ten. The sample holds one count of this clone. What it binds is not known. Positive CCR7 selection of CD45RO-negative cells yielded the naive CD8 cells, and terminally differentiated effector memory CD45RA+ cells were excluded.

This receptor was identified in a woman in her twenties or thirties in good health. V gene TRBV5-6 combines with J gene TRBJ2-6; D may be TRBD1 (6 bases). Sequencing was done on a sample of naive CD8+ T cells sorted from blood. The CDR3 region has the DNA TGTGCCAGCTGGGGGCCTGGGGCCAACGTCCTGACTTTC. This sequence encodes CASWGPGANVLTF.